Presented here are 14 T cell receptor beta chains from one specimen sequenced in a study of early T cells in non-severe SARS-CoV-2 infection. Each CDR3 protein is one row after TCRdb ran MiXCR on the 5' RACE reads. The table lists 50,000 or so distinct CDR3 sequences, about 12% of them singletons. The sequenced sample was whole blood. The receptors stem from an adult who was a healthcare worker with PCR-confirmed SARS-CoV-2 infection or an uninfected control (not recorded which).

The sample holds many counts of this clonotype. The chain has TRBV28 and TRBJ1-4; D remains ambiguous. The germline V gene encodes CDR1 MDHEN and CDR2 SYDVKM. V was clipped by 2 bases and J by 8 bases, with 9 bases between them. This CDR3 contains 13 residues. The CDR3 DNA reads as TGTGCCAGCAGTTTAGTGCGCGGCGAAAAACTGTTTTTT. Its protein is CASSLVRGEKLFF.

This clonotype was picked up many times. The genes are TRBV20-1 and TRBJ2-7, with TRBD2 as a possible D gene (5 bases). CDR3 length: 13 residues. CDR1 is DFQATT, CDR2 SNEGSKA, per germline (reference sequence). V shed 6 bases and J shed 0 bases, with 12 bases lying between them. For the CDR3, the DNA is TGCAGTGCCACGGGGTCCCCCTCCTACGAGCAGTACTTC. Its protein is CSATGSPSYEQYF.

The chain links TRBV7-9 to TRBJ1-1; no clear D. CDR1 is SEHNR and CDR2 is FQNEAQ in the germline V gene (reference sequence). This CDR3 is built from 15 residues. The V gene lost 4 bases and the J gene lost 0 bases, with 12 bases spanning the gap. The CDR3 region is CASSSLGNMNTEAFF. As DNA, the CDR3 is TGTGCCAGCAGCTCCCTTGGGAACATGAACACTGAAGCTTTCTTT.

This clonotype was recorded at least ten times. The V call is TRBV6-4, the J call TRBJ2-2; 8 bases match TRBD1. Germline values: CDR1 MRHNA, CDR2 SNTAGT. The CDR3 covers 13 residues. V gave up 5 bases and J gave up 6 bases; unmatched junction bases: 2. Here the CDR3 reads CASSPDRAGELFF. The CDR3 DNA reads as TGTGCCAGCAGTCCGGACAGGGCCGGGGAGCTGTTTTTT.

This clonotype was observed a few times. V and J are TRBV9 and TRBJ2-6; a weak D match, TRBD1 (5 bases). The CDR3 runs to 15 residues. The germline CDR1 and CDR2 sequences are SGDLS and YYNGEE. With 1 base removed from V and 1 base from J, the gap between germline ends came to 6 bases. The CDR3 DNA follows: TGTGCCAGCAGCGTACAGGGATCTGGGGCCAACGTCCTGACTTTC. It yields the protein CASSVQGSGANVLTF.

This clonotype came up a few times. The chain couples TRBV24-1 to TRBJ1-2, with a tentative D call TRBD1 (6 bases). Germline CDR1 is KGHDR and CDR2 is SFDVKD. V gave up 3 bases and J gave up 7 bases, with 14 bases separating them. The CDR3 extends over 14 amino acids. The CDR3 DNA is TGTGCCACCAGTGATGGGGGCCCAGGGACTGGCTACACCTTC. Its translation: CATSDGGPGTGYTF.

The chain joins TRBV5-1 to TRBJ1-1, with 8 bases identical to TRBD1. The CDR3 is 14 amino acids. The V gene end was trimmed by 4 bases and the J gene end by 5 bases; junction bases not matched to a gene: 7. Per the germline V gene, CDR1 is SGHRS and CDR2 is YFSETQ. DNA for the CDR3: TGCGCCAGCAGCGAGACAGGGGCAGGGACTGAAGCTTTCTTT. This sequence encodes CASSETGAGTEAFF.

This clonotype occurred many times. V and J are TRBV29-1 and TRBJ2-5, with D hard to call. Trimming pared 4 bases from V and 1 base from J, leaving 4 bases between. Germline V gene sequence: CDR1 SQVTM, CDR2 ANQGSEA. CDR3 length: 11 residues. CDR3 amino acids: CSVVGQETQYF. The CDR3 coding sequence is TGCAGCGTTGTGGGCCAAGAGACCCAGTACTTC.

This clonotype has a count of ten or more. CDR3 sequence (DNA): TGTGCCAGCAGCCTGGGCTCTAGGGGACTTAACACTGAAGCTTTCTTT. Protein: CASSLGSRGLNTEAFF. The rearrangement joins TRBV5-6 to TRBJ1-1; TRBD1 might be the D (5 bases). The length of the CDR3 is 16 residues. The V gene lost 4 bases and the J gene lost 2 bases, with 18 bases spanning the gap. Germline CDR1 reads SGHDT; CDR2 reads YYEEEE.

The V gene is TRBV5-5, the J gene TRBJ1-1; D is unclear. This CDR3 region has 17 residues. Germline V CDR1 and CDR2: SGHKS, YYEKEE (reference sequence). V gave up 3 bases and J gave up 1 base, with 19 bases separating them. In DNA, the CDR3 is TGTGCCAGCAGCTCGAGCCAGCTTAGGACGACGAACACTGAAGCTTTCTTT. Encoded protein: CASSSSQLRTTNTEAFF.

A few counts support this clonotype. The chain carries TRBV2 and TRBJ2-1; 8 bases map to TRBD1. This CDR3 spans 15 amino acids. Germline V lookup: CDR1 SNHLY, CDR2 FYNNEI. J was trimmed by 8 bases and V by 4 bases; bases with no gene match: 10. This chain's CDR3 is CASSGRRQGHYEQFF. The CDR3 DNA sequence: TGTGCCAGCAGTGGAAGGAGACAGGGGCACTATGAGCAGTTCTTC.

This clonotype was recorded many times. The genes are TRBV6-5 and TRBJ1-2; 8 bases map to TRBD1. Germline-derived CDR1 and CDR2 are MNHEY and SVGAGI. CDR3 size: 16 residues. With 6 bases clipped from V and 7 bases from J, the junction kept 16 bases outside the gene matches. The CDR3 loop is CASSPRQGLHEGGYTF. The CDR3 DNA is TGTGCCAGCAGCCCCCGACAGGGGCTCCACGAGGGTGGCTACACCTTC.

This clonotype came up many times. This rearrangement joins TRBV20-1 to TRBJ1-1; 8 bases are shared with TRBD1. Per the germline V gene, CDR1 is DFQATT and CDR2 is SNEGSKA (reference sequence). This CDR3 has 12 residues. V dropped 6 bases and J dropped 4; count of bases not matched to a gene: 4. This chain's CDR3 is CSAVTGGTEAFF. As DNA, the CDR3 is TGCAGTGCCGTTACAGGGGGCACTGAAGCTTTCTTT.

The sample holds many counts of this clonotype. V is TRBV12-3 or TRBV12-4 and J is TRBJ1-2; unclear D gene. The CDR3 contains 14 residues. The ends were cut back, 8 bases at V and 4 bases at J, with 17 bases in the middle. The DNA of the CDR3 is TGTGCCAGCGGGCTAAGACCGTCTGGCTATGGCTACACCTTC. It encodes CASGLRPSGYGYTF.